This TCR beta chain emerged from a study of blood T cells in healthy people across ages. A J-beta primer mix and a sample-barcoded 5' primer were used in a second PCR of about 6 to 12 cycles. TCRdb used MiXCR to reprocess the 5' RACE reads, holding one entry per CDR3 protein. The table includes around 870,000 distinct CDR3 sequences, around 26% detected once. Findings and caveats of the study: Researchers said unsorted PBMCs prevented a conclusive naive versus antigen-experienced comparison. Nothing was known about donor CMV status, and this possibly confounded expanded clonotype changes. Calculation of diversity from one million T cells yielded estimates considered to be underestimates. Significant beta diversity loss was already apparent by age around 36, declining roughly linearly.

This clonotype was detected a few times. Its antigen is unknown. The CDR3 totals 13 residues. The germline V gene encodes CDR1 LNHDA and CDR2 SQIVND (reference sequence). V lost 5 bases to trimming and J lost 9 bases; unmatched junction nucleotides: 5. This TCR came from an elderly woman in good health. The rearrangement joins TRBV19 to TRBJ2-1, with 9 bases aligning to TRBD1. Sequencing was carried out using blood. Written as DNA, the CDR3 is TGTGCCAGTAGTCTCCACAGGGGGCCTGAGCAGTTCTTC. Translated, it gives CASSLHRGPEQFF.